The 13 T cell receptor beta chains reported below all come from one sample, sequenced in a study of T cell responses to AZD1222 COVID-19 vaccine. Repertoires were generated with immunoSEQ multiplex PCR, while TCRdb's copy carries only in-frame clones and drops some. The table has 150,000 to 200,000 clones, approximately 95% seen once; the top ten hold about 3.9%. The sequenced sample was peripheral blood, obtained on day 0 of AZD1222 vaccination. The receptors were sampled from an adult in good health.

V is TRBV4-1 and J is TRBJ2-7, with D perhaps TRBD1 (6 bases). Trimming left V 4 bases short and J 0 bases short, with 19 bases between. The CDR3 consists of 17 residues. Germline CDR1 reads MGHRA; CDR2 reads YSYEKL. CDR3 protein: CASSRDAWDMDSYEQYF. CDR3 nucleotides: TGCGCCAGCAGCCGCGACGCTTGGGACATGGACTCCTACGAGCAGTACTTC.

This clone was recorded once. This chain uses TRBV11-2 with TRBJ2-5; the D call may be TRBD1 or TRBD2 (6 bases each). Trimming pared 6 bases from V and 5 bases from J, leaving 13 bases between. Germline V lookup: CDR1 SGHAT, CDR2 FQNNGV. CDR3 length: 13 residues. This CDR3 reads CASSHPGAETQYF. The CDR3 DNA reads as TGTGCCAGCAGTCACCCGGGGGCGGAGACCCAGTACTTC. Based on the CDR3 plus reference TRBV11-2 and TRBJ2-5, the full variable domain is EAGVAQSPRYKIIEKRQSVAFWCNPISGHATLYWYQQILGQGPKLLIQFQNNGVVDDSQLPKDRFSAERLKGVDSTLKIQPAKLEDSAVYLCASSHPGAETQYFGPGTRLLVL.

For this clone: The identical CDR3 is also encoded by other nucleotide sequences in the sample. The chain uses TRBV19 and TRBJ1-3, with 8 bases matching TRBD1. V was clipped by 6 bases and J by 4 bases; unmatched bases: 2. Germline V lookup: CDR1 LNHDA, CDR2 SQIVND (reference sequence). CDR3 size: 13 residues. As DNA, the CDR3 is TGTGCCAGTAGCGGGACAGGCGGAAACACCATATATTTT. Protein: CASSGTGGNTIYF.

This clone has a single count. The V and J genes are TRBV2 and TRBJ1-3; D perhaps matches TRBD1 (6 bases). Looked up from germline, CDR1 is SNHLY and CDR2 is FYNNEI. The CDR3 is 14 residues long. V was clipped by 6 bases and J by 0 bases, with 9 bases between them. DNA of the CDR3: TGTGCCAGCAGGGACAGTGACTCTGGAAACACCATATATTTT. Its translation is CASRDSDSGNTIYF.

The V and J genes are TRBV5-8 and TRBJ1-2, with D perhaps TRBD1 (5 bases). Germline CDR1 is SGHTS and CDR2 is YDEGEE. Trimming shortened V by 5 bases and J by 7 bases, and 18 bases separated the two germline ends. This CDR3 contains 14 residues. CDR3 bases: TGTGCCAGCAGTTACGACGCAGGGTTGGCTGGCTACACCTTC. Protein product: CASSYDAGLAGYTF.

The chain links TRBV19 to TRBJ1-2; no firm D call. Germline-derived CDR1 and CDR2 are LNHDA and SQIVND (reference sequence). The CDR3 is 13 residues long. The ends were cut back, 9 bases at V and 6 bases at J, with 17 bases in the middle. The CDR3 DNA sequence: TGTGCCAGCTTGGGTGGCCGGTTTCATGGCTACACCTTC. It codes for CASLGGRFHGYTF. Full variable domain (remainder filled in from reference TRBV19 and TRBJ1-2): DGGITQSPKYLFRKEGQNVTLSCEQNLNHDAMYWYRQDPGQGLRLIYYSQIVNDFQKGDIAEGYSVSREKKESFPLTVTSAQKNPTAFYLCASLGGRFHGYTFGSGTRLTVV.

This clone came up once. The V gene is TRBV7-9, the J gene TRBJ2-1; D perhaps matches TRBD2 (5 bases). Germline V lookup: CDR1 SEHNR, CDR2 FQNEAQ (reference sequence). V was trimmed by 5 bases and J by 6 bases, leaving 17 bases between them. The CDR3 loop spans 15 amino acids. DNA of the CDR3: TGTGCCAGCAGCCCAGGCGCTAGCAGACGCAATGAGCAGTTCTTC. It codes for CASSPGASRRNEQFF.

The gene calls are TRBV6-5 and TRBJ1-4, with D uncertain. CDR1 is MNHEY and CDR2 is SVGAGI in the germline V gene. V dropped 6 bases and J dropped 8 bases, with 13 bases sitting between them. The CDR3 has 13 residues. CDR3 sequence: CASSRTTPEKLFF. CDR3 DNA sequence: TGTGCCAGCAGCAGGACCACACCAGAAAAACTGTTTTTT.

The V and J genes are TRBV27 and TRBJ2-1; 8 nucleotides agree with TRBD2. The CDR3 has 15 amino acids. V lost 4 bases and J lost 2; bases outside the gene matches: 4. The germline gives CDR1 MNHEY, CDR2 SMNVEV (reference sequence). For the CDR3, the DNA is TGTGCCAGCAGTTACCGGGGGGGCCCCTACAATGAGCAGTTCTTC. Its translation is CASSYRGGPYNEQFF.

The chain employs TRBV10-3 and TRBJ2-7; 8 positions agree with TRBD1. J gave up 2 bases and V 6 bases, and 9 bases lay outside the gene matches. Germline V lookup: CDR1 ENHRY, CDR2 SYGVKD. The CDR3 extends over 15 amino acids. CDR3 amino acids: CAISDSGQATYEQYF. The CDR3 nucleotides are TGTGCCATCAGCGACTCGGGACAGGCAACCTACGAGCAGTACTTC.

The chain is built from TRBV16 and TRBJ2-1; no clear D gene. V was trimmed by 1 base and J by 7 bases, leaving 17 bases between them. Looked up from germline, CDR1 is KGHSY and CDR2 is FQNENV. CDR3 length: 16 amino acids. The CDR3, as DNA: TGTGCCAGCAGCCAATTAGCACCGGCGAGAAGGAATGAGCAGTTCTTC. Translated: CASSQLAPARRNEQFF. Drawing the rest from reference TRBV16 and TRBJ2-1, the complete variable domain is GEEVAQTPKHLVRGEGQKAKLYCAPIKGHSYVFWYQQVLKNEFKFLISFQNENVFDETGMPKERFSAKCLPNSPCSLEIQATKLEDSAVYFCASSQLAPARRNEQFFGPGTRLTVL.

This chain connects TRBV10-3 to TRBJ1-6, with 9 bases fitting TRBD1. Germline V gene lookup returns CDR1 ENHRY and CDR2 SYGVKD. The CDR3 has 18 residues. Losses at the gene ends were 0 bases for V and 8 bases for J; bases not matched to a gene: 11. The DNA of the CDR3 is TGTGCCATCAGTGAGTCGATCTATGGGACAGGGATGGATTCACCCCTCCACTTT. Its protein is CAISESIYGTGMDSPLHF.

The chain recombines TRBV7-6 with TRBJ1-5; TRBD1 matches at 8 bases. Germline V lookup: CDR1 SGHVS, CDR2 FNYEAQ. V trimming: 0 bases; J trimming: 6 bases; junction bases outside the gene matches: 13. This CDR3 comprises 18 residues. CDR3 DNA: TGTGCCAGCAGCTTAGCCCCCGCTGGTCAGGGGGCAGGTCAGCCCCAGCATTTT. As protein: CASSLAPAGQGAGQPQHF.